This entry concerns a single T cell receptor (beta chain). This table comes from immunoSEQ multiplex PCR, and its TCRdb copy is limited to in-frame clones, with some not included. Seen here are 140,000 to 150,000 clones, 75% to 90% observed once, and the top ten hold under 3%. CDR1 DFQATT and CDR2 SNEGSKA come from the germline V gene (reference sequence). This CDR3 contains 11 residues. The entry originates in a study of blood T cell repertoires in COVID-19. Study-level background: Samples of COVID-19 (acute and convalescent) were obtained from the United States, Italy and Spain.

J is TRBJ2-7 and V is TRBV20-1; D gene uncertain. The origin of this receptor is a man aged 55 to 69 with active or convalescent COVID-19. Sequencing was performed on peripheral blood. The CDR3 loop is CSKQDTYEQYF. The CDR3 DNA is TGCAGCAAACAAGACACCTACGAGCAGTACTTC.